A single sample gave rise to the 5 T cell receptor beta chains below, sequenced in a study of blood T cell repertoires in COVID-19. TCRdb's copy holds only in-frame clones and misses some; the assay was immunoSEQ multiplex PCR. This sample has about 270,000 clones, with 85% to 90% found just once. Sequenced input: PBMCs or T cells enriched from blood (not recorded which). The receptor source for this set is a woman in her thirties with acute COVID-19.

V usage is TRBV3-1 (or the pseudogene TRBV3-2) and J usage is TRBJ2-1; the match to TRBD2 covers 8 bases. This CDR3 region has 11 residues. V trimming: 5 bases; J trimming: 13 bases; junction bases outside the gene matches: 4. In germline, CDR1 is LGHDT, CDR2 YNNKEL (reference sequence). CDR3 sequence (DNA): TGTGCCAGCAGCTTAAGCGGGAGTCAGTTCTTC. Its translation: CASSLSGSQFF.

This clone showed up just a few times. The chain employs TRBV14 and TRBJ1-1; D is possibly TRBD1 (6 bases). This CDR3 contains 15 residues. Per germline, CDR1 SGHDN and CDR2 FVKESK. The V gene lost 2 bases and the J gene lost 3 bases, with 13 bases spanning the gap. CDR3 amino acids: CASSQRGSGYTEAFF. The CDR3 DNA reads TGTGCCAGCAGCCAAAGGGGGTCTGGGTACACTGAAGCTTTCTTT.

The rearrangement joins TRBV4-1 to TRBJ1-1; D not certain. CDR3 length equals 16 residues. Trimming removed 1 base from V and 0 bases from J, with 12 bases in between. CDR1 is MGHRA, CDR2 YSYEKL, per germline. For the CDR3, the DNA is TGCGCCAGCAGCCAAGTCGTCGGCAGGATGAACACTGAAGCTTTCTTT. As protein: CASSQVVGRMNTEAFF.

CDR3 in DNA: TGTGCCAGCAGCACCCGACTCCTCCGTAATGAAAAACTGTTTTTT. Protein: CASSTRLLRNEKLFF. The chain is built from TRBV21-1 and TRBJ1-4. TRBV21-1 constitutes a pseudogene. The CDR3 runs 15 residues.

The chain uses TRBV15 and TRBJ2-7, with 8 bases fitting TRBD1. J lost 4 bases, V lost 2 bases, and 7 bases had no gene match. Germline V gene data show CDR1 as LNHNV and CDR2 as YYDKDF (reference sequence). The CDR3 is 15 amino acids. The CDR3 region has the DNA TGTGCCACCAGCAGACCGGGACAGGAATCTTACGAGCAGTACTTC. Translated: CATSRPGQESYEQYF.